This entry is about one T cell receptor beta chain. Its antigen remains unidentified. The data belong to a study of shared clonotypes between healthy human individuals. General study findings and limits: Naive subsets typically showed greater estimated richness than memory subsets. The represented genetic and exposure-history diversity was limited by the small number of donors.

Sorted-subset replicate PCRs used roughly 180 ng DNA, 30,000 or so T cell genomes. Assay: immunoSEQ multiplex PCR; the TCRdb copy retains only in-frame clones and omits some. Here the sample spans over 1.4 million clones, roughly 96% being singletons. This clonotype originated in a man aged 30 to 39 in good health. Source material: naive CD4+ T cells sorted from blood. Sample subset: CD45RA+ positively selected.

The CDR3 bases are TGTGCCAGCACGGGAGACAAATATAGCAATCAGCCCCAGCATTTT. Its protein product is CASTGDKYSNQPQHF. The gene calls are TRBV28 and TRBJ1-5; D is ambiguous. The ends were cut back, 7 bases at V and 0 bases at J, with 13 bases in the middle. Germline-derived CDR1 and CDR2 are MDHEN and SYDVKM. This CDR3 has 15 amino acids.